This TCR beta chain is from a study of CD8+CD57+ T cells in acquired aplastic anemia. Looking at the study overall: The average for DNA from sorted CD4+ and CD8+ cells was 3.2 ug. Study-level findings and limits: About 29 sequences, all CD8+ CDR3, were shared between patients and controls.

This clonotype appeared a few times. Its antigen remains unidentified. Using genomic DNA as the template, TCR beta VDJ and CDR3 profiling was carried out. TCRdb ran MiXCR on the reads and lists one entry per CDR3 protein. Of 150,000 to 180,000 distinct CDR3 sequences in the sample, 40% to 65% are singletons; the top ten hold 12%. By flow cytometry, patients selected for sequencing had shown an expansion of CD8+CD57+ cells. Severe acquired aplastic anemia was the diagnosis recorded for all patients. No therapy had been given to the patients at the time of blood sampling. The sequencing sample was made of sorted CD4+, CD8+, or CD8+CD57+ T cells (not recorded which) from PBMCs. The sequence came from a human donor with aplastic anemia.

The CDR3 region has the DNA TGCAGTGCTAGCACGAGCGGGGTGGGAGATGAGCAGTTCTTC. It is translated as CSASTSGVGDEQFF. This chain joins TRBV20-1 and TRBJ2-1, with TRBD2 identical over 7 bases. This CDR3 contains 14 residues. Germline CDR1 and CDR2: DFQATT and SNEGSKA (reference sequence). The V and J ends lost 3 bases and 8 bases, in that order; junction bases with no gene match: 10.